One sample yielded the 30 T cell receptor beta chains listed below, sequenced in a study of T-cell memory formation after mild COVID-19. TCRdb itself ran the 5' RACE reads through MiXCR, one entry per CDR3 protein. The sample includes 350,000 to 450,000 distinct CDR3 sequences, 25% to 30% of them seen just once. Sequencing used PBMCs or a T cell subset sorted from them (not recorded which). These receptors all come from an adult woman who had mild COVID-19 (a few samples of this study predate the infection). Cell type and time point are not known.

A few counts support this clonotype. The chain employs TRBV7-6 and TRBJ2-1, with a tentative D call TRBD2 (6 bases). CDR1 and CDR2 from the germline V gene are SGHVS and FNYEAQ. V shed 1 base and J shed 5 bases, with 18 bases lying between them. This CDR3 region has 17 residues. In nucleotides, the CDR3 is TGTGCCAGCAGCTTAGTCCACGGAGGAGGGCCCAACAATGAGCAGTTCTTC. Its translation: CASSLVHGGGPNNEQFF.

The V call is TRBV7-9, the J call TRBJ1-5, with a weak D call TRBD1 (6 bases). V was trimmed by 5 bases and J by 4 bases, leaving 18 bases between them. The CDR3 length is 16 residues. The germline V gene encodes CDR1 SEHNR and CDR2 FQNEAQ (reference sequence). The DNA for the CDR3 is TGTGCCAGCAGCCATAACAGGGCGGGCTTGAATCAGCCCCAGCATTTT. Residues: CASSHNRAGLNQPQHF.

V usage is TRBV4-2 and J usage is TRBJ2-3, with 10 bases fitting TRBD2. CDR1 and CDR2 from the germline V gene are LGHNA and YNFKEQ. The ends lost 0 bases at V and 6 bases at J; junction bases unmatched: 6. This CDR3 is 16 amino acids long. The CDR3 DNA reads as TGTGCCAGCAGCCAAGATATGGCTAGCGGGAGCGATACGCAGTATTTT. Its protein product is CASSQDMASGSDTQYF.

The V call is TRBV27, the J call TRBJ2-2; TRBD1 matches at 9 bases. This CDR3 is 16 amino acids long. CDR1 is MNHEY, CDR2 SMNVEV, per germline (reference sequence). Trimming at V came to 5 bases and at J to 3 bases, leaving 7 bases not matched to a gene. The CDR3, as DNA: TGTGCCAGCAGTGCCCGGGACAGGGTTCACACCGGGGAGCTGTTTTTT. Translating gives CASSARDRVHTGELFF.

The CDR3 sequence: CSARDRQAQSNQPQHF. The CDR3, as DNA: TGCAGTGCTAGAGATCGACAGGCCCAAAGTAATCAGCCCCAGCATTTT. The rearrangement uses TRBV20-1 and TRBJ1-5; D might be TRBD1 (6 bases). Looked up from germline, CDR1 is DFQATT and CDR2 is SNEGSKA (reference sequence). Between the trimmed V and J ends, which lost 0 bases and 4 bases, there was a span of 16 bases. The CDR3 loop spans 16 amino acids.

This clonotype appeared many times. The chain recombines TRBV20-1 with TRBJ2-1, with 13 bases aligning to TRBD2. Germline V gene sequence: CDR1 DFQATT, CDR2 SNEGSKA (reference sequence). Trimming at V came to 0 bases and at J to 6 bases, leaving 2 bases not matched to a gene. The length of the CDR3 is 15 residues. The CDR3 bases are TGCAGTGCTAGAGATGGGACTAGCGGGACCAATGAGCAGTTCTTC. This encodes CSARDGTSGTNEQFF.

The chain recombines TRBV5-6 with TRBJ1-2; TRBD1 matches 8 bases. V lost 4 bases to trimming and J lost 4 bases; unmatched junction nucleotides: 9. CDR1 is SGHDT and CDR2 is YYEEEE in the germline V gene. The CDR3 covers 15 residues. The CDR3: CASSPQGGSSYGYTF. Written as DNA, the CDR3 is TGTGCCAGCAGCCCACAGGGGGGAAGTAGCTATGGCTACACCTTC.

The sample holds many counts of this clonotype. The chain recombines TRBV7-9 with TRBJ2-3; D remains ambiguous. CDR1 is SEHNR and CDR2 is FQNEAQ in the germline V gene (reference sequence). Trimming removed 4 bases at V and 0 bases at J, with 11 bases between. The CDR3 covers 15 residues. CDR3 bases: TGTGCCAGCAGCTATAGTGGCGCTAGCACAGATACGCAGTATTTT. Amino acid sequence: CASSYSGASTDTQYF.

This chain connects TRBV7-2 to TRBJ1-2, with TRBD1 matching over 11 bases. CDR1 and CDR2 (germline): SGHTA, FQGNSA. The CDR3 has 15 amino acids. V lost 5 bases and J lost 8; bases outside the gene matches: 10. In DNA form, the CDR3 reads TGTGCCAGCAGCCCCCGGACAGGGGGCGGGCGGGGCTACACCTTC. This gives the protein CASSPRTGGGRGYTF.

This clonotype showed up just a few times. V is TRBV6-5 and J is TRBJ1-5, with D unresolved. Deletions cut 5 bases from V and 4 bases from J, with 9 bases between. Germline V gene data show CDR1 as MNHEY and CDR2 as SVGAGI. The CDR3 runs 13 residues. The DNA for the CDR3 is TGTGCCAGCAGTCCCTCCCTAAATCAGCCCCAGCATTTT. It is translated as CASSPSLNQPQHF.

The V and J genes are TRBV15 and TRBJ2-1, with 8 bases lining up with TRBD2. The V and J ends lost 8 bases and 7 bases, in that order; junction bases with no gene match: 13. The germline V gene encodes CDR1 LNHNV and CDR2 YYDKDF (reference sequence). This CDR3 has 15 amino acids. The CDR3 here is CATRLGRGSRNEQFF. The CDR3 DNA reads TGTGCCACCCGACTCGGGAGGGGGTCTAGGAATGAGCAGTTCTTC.

This clonotype was counted only a few times. The chain carries TRBV12-3 or TRBV12-4 and TRBJ2-1, with 8 nucleotides matching TRBD2. Trimming cost V 6 bases and J 6 bases; bases outside gene matches: 7. There are 14 residues in the CDR3. CDR3: CASRQGLVSNEQFF. For the CDR3, the DNA is TGTGCCAGCAGGCAGGGACTAGTATCCAATGAGCAGTTCTTC.

The CDR3 coding sequence is TGTGCCAGCAGCCAAGATTCTGAGGAGGACGGGGAGCTGTTTTTT. Amino acids: CASSQDSEEDGELFF. This chain uses TRBV4-2 with TRBJ2-2; tentatively, D is TRBD2 (5 bases). Trimming removed 0 bases at V and 7 bases at J, with 12 bases between. This CDR3 contains 15 residues. The V gene's germline CDR1 is LGHNA and CDR2 YNFKEQ.

This clonotype has only a few counts. This chain uses TRBV5-1 with TRBJ2-5; perhaps TRBD1 as D (5 bases). The V end was cut by 4 bases, the J end by 2 bases, with 6 bases between. In germline, CDR1 is SGHRS, CDR2 YFSETQ. This CDR3 is built from 12 residues. CDR3 amino acids: CASSRGQETQYF. CDR3 DNA sequence: TGCGCCAGCAGCAGGGGTCAAGAGACCCAGTACTTC.

The CDR3 DNA reads TGTGCCAGCAGGCGACCGGGACAGGGCGGGGGCTACACCTTC. Translating gives CASRRPGQGGGYTF. The chain has TRBV7-2 and TRBJ1-2; 9 nucleotides line up with TRBD1. The germline V gene encodes CDR1 SGHTA and CDR2 FQGNSA. The CDR3 covers 14 residues. The ends lost 6 bases at V and 8 bases at J; junction bases unmatched: 10.

This clonotype has just a few counts. The rearrangement uses TRBV20-1 and TRBJ2-7; D unresolved. Looked up from germline, CDR1 is DFQATT and CDR2 is SNEGSKA (reference sequence). Trimming shortened V by 5 bases and J by 4 bases, and 9 bases separated the two germline ends. This CDR3 spans 11 amino acids. CDR3 nucleotide sequence: TGCAGTGCTCCTGAAGGGTACGAGCAGTACTTC. Translated, it gives CSAPEGYEQYF.

This chain links TRBV7-9 with TRBJ2-7; tentative D call: TRBD1 (6 bases). The CDR3 is 14 residues long. Germline V lookup: CDR1 SEHNR, CDR2 FQNEAQ (reference sequence). V dropped 5 bases and J dropped 6 bases, with 17 bases sitting between them. The CDR3 region is CASSPLTGPIEQYF. CDR3 DNA sequence: TGTGCCAGCAGCCCGCTGACAGGCCCTATCGAGCAGTACTTC.

This chain connects TRBV7-8 to TRBJ2-2; D is unresolved. The CDR3 covers 14 residues. Trimming pared 8 bases from V and 3 bases from J, leaving 13 bases between. Germline V lookup: CDR1 SGHVS, CDR2 FQNEAQ. The CDR3 DNA sequence: TGTGCCAGCTCGGGTCACGCTTACACCGGGGAGCTGTTTTTT. Translated, it gives CASSGHAYTGELFF. The full variable domain, with the rest looked up from reference TRBV7-8 and TRBJ2-2, is GAGVSQSPRYKVAKRGQDVALRCDPISGHVSLFWYQQALGQGPEFLTYFQNEAQLDKSGLPSDRFFAERPEGSVSTLKIQRTQQEDSAVYLCASSGHAYTGELFFGEGSRLTVL.

The chain links TRBV4-1 to TRBJ2-7, with a tentative D call TRBD1 (8 bases). V dropped 0 bases and J dropped 4 bases, with 16 bases sitting between them. The CDR3 has 16 residues. Germline V gives CDR1 MGHRA, CDR2 YSYEKL. CDR3 region: CASSQDGPQGGYEQYF. CDR3 nucleotides: TGCGCCAGCAGCCAAGATGGCCCACAGGGGGGGTACGAGCAGTACTTC.

This clonotype was observed a few times. The gene calls are TRBV11-2 and TRBJ1-1; D gene unclear. Trimming left V 2 bases short and J 1 base short, with 11 bases between. The CDR3 loop spans 15 amino acids. Per the germline V gene, CDR1 is SGHAT and CDR2 is FQNNGV. For the CDR3, the DNA is TGTGCCAGCAGCTTAAGGGCCAGGACGAACACTGAAGCTTTCTTT. It is translated as CASSLRARTNTEAFF.

V usage is TRBV11-2 and J usage is TRBJ1-1; a weak D match, TRBD1 (6 bases). Germline values: CDR1 SGHAT, CDR2 FQNNGV. The CDR3 loop spans 15 amino acids. The V end lost 5 bases, the J end lost 7 bases, and 20 bases lay between the germline ends. CDR3 loop: CASSPVQGRGNEAFF. In DNA form, the CDR3 reads TGTGCCAGCAGCCCCGTACAGGGACGAGGGAATGAAGCTTTCTTT. Full variable domain (remainder filled in from reference TRBV11-2 and TRBJ1-1): EAGVAQSPRYKIIEKRQSVAFWCNPISGHATLYWYQQILGQGPKLLIQFQNNGVVDDSQLPKDRFSAERLKGVDSTLKIQPAKLEDSAVYLCASSPVQGRGNEAFFGQGTRLTVV.

This clonotype was counted at least ten times. The chain couples TRBV7-9 to TRBJ2-2; TRBD2 aligns across 7 bases. Germline-derived CDR1 and CDR2 are SEHNR and FQNEAQ (reference sequence). The CDR3 runs 16 residues. With V trimmed by 0 bases and J by 6 bases, 7 bases remained unmatched. CDR3 in DNA: TGTGCCAGCAGCTTAGCCCCCGTGGCGGGAGCCGGGGAGCTGTTTTTT. Encoded protein: CASSLAPVAGAGELFF.

This clonotype occurred once. The chain carries TRBV29-1 and TRBJ1-2; unclear D gene. The CDR3 is made up of 12 amino acids. The V end was cut by 6 bases, the J end by 4 bases, with 12 bases between. CDR1 SQVTM and CDR2 ANQGSEA come from the germline V gene. The CDR3: CSVEAGGYGYTF. The DNA of the CDR3 is TGCAGCGTGGAGGCCGGAGGCTATGGCTACACCTTC.

The V gene is TRBV6-1, the J gene TRBJ2-7, with TRBD2 matching over 14 bases. Per germline, CDR1 MNHNS and CDR2 SASEGT. The CDR3 is 17 amino acids. V lost 8 bases and J lost 2; bases outside the gene matches: 11. The CDR3: CASGPGTSGSLTYEQYF. In nucleotides, the CDR3 is TGTGCCAGCGGCCCTGGGACTAGCGGGAGTTTGACCTACGAGCAGTACTTC.

This chain uses TRBV3-1 with TRBJ2-1, with 7 nucleotides matching TRBD1. The CDR3 spans 16 residues. From germline, CDR1 is LGHDT and CDR2 YNNKEL (reference sequence). The trim removed 2 bases at V and 3 bases at J, leaving 7 bases unmatched. CDR3 protein: CASSQFQGVFYNEQFF. The CDR3 DNA reads as TGTGCCAGCAGCCAATTCCAGGGGGTCTTCTACAATGAGCAGTTCTTC.

The chain is built from TRBV11-1 and TRBJ2-5; D possibly corresponds to TRBD1 (6 bases). Per germline, CDR1 SGHAT and CDR2 FQDESV (reference sequence). V was clipped by 1 base and J by 1 base, with 13 bases between them. This CDR3 has 16 residues. The CDR3 DNA reads TGTGCCAGCAGCTTAGGAGGGGGAAACGTCCAAGAGACCCAGTACTTC. Encoded protein: CASSLGGGNVQETQYF.

The sample holds a few counts of this clonotype. The chain couples TRBV27 to TRBJ2-7, with TRBD2 matching over 12 bases. V shed 6 bases and J 2 bases; nucleotides not matched to a gene: 2. Germline-derived CDR1 and CDR2 are MNHEY and SMNVEV (reference sequence). This CDR3 is 14 amino acids long. CDR3 residues: CASRGLAGPYEQYF. CDR3 sequence (DNA): TGTGCCAGCAGGGGACTAGCGGGTCCCTACGAGCAGTACTTC.

The rearrangement uses TRBV9 and TRBJ2-7; perhaps D is TRBD1 or TRBD2 (5 bases each). Germline assignment: CDR1 SGDLS and CDR2 YYNGEE. Trimming cost V 4 bases and J 3 bases, with 20 bases left between them. This CDR3 contains 16 residues. CDR3 sequence: CASSPGWGSRNYEQYF. The CDR3 DNA reads TGTGCCAGCAGCCCCGGTTGGGGGTCTCGAAACTACGAGCAGTACTTC.

This clonotype was recorded a few times. V gene TRBV3-1 combines with J gene TRBJ2-4; D unresolved. The germline CDR1 and CDR2 sequences are LGHDT and YNNKEL (reference sequence). The CDR3 totals 13 residues. The V gene lost 6 bases and the J gene lost 6 bases, with 12 bases spanning the gap. CDR3 in amino acids: CASSLLLGNIQYF. In nucleotides, the CDR3 is TGTGCCAGCAGTTTGCTTTTGGGAAACATTCAGTACTTC. Complete variable domain (other parts from reference TRBV3-1 and TRBJ2-4): DTAVSQTPKYLVTQMGNDKSIKCEQNLGHDTMYWYKQDSKKFLKIMFSYNNKELIINETVPNRFSPKSPDKAHLNLHINSLELGDSAVYFCASSLLLGNIQYFGAGTRLSVL.

Only a few counts were recorded for this clonotype. The J gene is TRBJ2-1, the V gene TRBV4-2; 13 nucleotides align to TRBD2. This CDR3 comprises 15 residues. CDR1 LGHNA and CDR2 YNFKEQ come from the germline V gene. V lost 4 bases, J lost 8 bases, and 5 bases stayed unmatched. The CDR3 DNA sequence: TGTGCCAGCAGCCTCGGGACTAGCGGGGCCCATGAGCAGTTCTTC. Amino acid sequence: CASSLGTSGAHEQFF.